The TCR beta chain under discussion was sequenced for a study of shared clonotypes between healthy human individuals. For the study at large: Per donor, three plates held CD4 naive cells, three held CD4 memory, two held CD8 naive and one held CD8 memory.

Study observations and caveats: Despite large depth, rarefaction showed incomplete sorted-subset sequencing.

TCRdb's copy holds only in-frame clones and misses some; the assay was immunoSEQ multiplex PCR. The repertoire holds roughly 2.2 million clones, roughly 90% seen once, with approximately 0.39% in the top ten. This clone was detected only a few times. What it binds is not known. A split of CD4+ cells into CD45RA+ naive and CD45RA-negative memory subsets was performed. Germline CDR1 and CDR2: SGHDN and FVKESK. Between the trimmed V and J ends, which lost 0 bases and 1 base, there was a span of 9 bases. The CDR3 has 15 residues. The chain couples TRBV14 to TRBJ1-1; no definite D call. Sequenced input: naive CD4+ T cells from PBMCs. As for subset: CD45RA+ positively selected. The TCR comes from a man aged 18 to 35 in good health. Some clones in this sample may be carry-over from other donors' samples. The chain's CDR3 is CASSQDFPGNTEAFF. The CDR3 DNA follows: TGTGCCAGCAGCCAAGATTTTCCAGGGAACACTGAAGCTTTCTTT.